A single sample is the source of the 16 T cell receptor beta chains below, sequenced in a study of T cell changes during pregnancy in multiple sclerosis. The protocol was immunoSEQ multiplex PCR, while the TCRdb copy is restricted to in-frame clones and leaves out a portion. This sample carries under 100,000 clones, around 93% of them seen once, and the ten largest clones take around 1.7%. The sequencing used peripheral blood, collected in the first trimester of pregnancy. Receptor source: a female donor in good health, enrolled as a control in a pregnancy study.

V gene TRBV2 combines with J gene TRBJ1-2; 7 bases are a match to TRBD1. The germline V gene has CDR1 SNHLY and CDR2 FYNNEI. V lost 4 bases and J lost 6; bases outside the gene matches: 5. This CDR3 is 13 amino acids long. CDR3 sequence (DNA): TGTGCCAGCAGTGGGACAGGTTCCCATGGCTACACCTTC. Its protein is CASSGTGSHGYTF.

The V gene is TRBV4-2, the J gene TRBJ2-3, with 7 bases identical to TRBD2. Trimming at V came to 4 bases and at J to 0 bases, leaving 7 bases not matched to a gene. CDR1 and CDR2 from the germline V gene are LGHNA and YNFKEQ. The CDR3 has 16 amino acids. The CDR3 coding sequence is TGTGCCAGCAGCCGGGTGGTCGGGGGGAGCACAGATACGCAGTATTTT. Translating gives CASSRVVGGSTDTQYF.

The chain uses TRBV7-2 and TRBJ1-4; no clear D gene. In germline, CDR1 is SGHTA, CDR2 FQGNSA. The ends were cut back, 5 bases at V and 4 bases at J, with 26 bases in the middle. This CDR3 is 19 amino acids long. CDR3 sequence: CASSPQTVPPRRGNEKLFF. CDR3 nucleotides: TGTGCCAGCAGCCCCCAGACTGTCCCACCCAGACGGGGTAATGAAAAACTGTTTTTT.

This chain joins TRBV7-2 and TRBJ1-5, with 11 bases that match TRBD1. Trimming took 3 bases from V and 2 from J; bases not matched to a gene: 12. The CDR3 totals 19 residues. Germline V gene lookup returns CDR1 SGHTA and CDR2 FQGNSA. The chain's CDR3 is CASSLRPGQGDGGNQPQHF. CDR3 coding DNA: TGTGCCAGCAGCTTGAGACCGGGACAGGGGGATGGGGGCAATCAGCCCCAGCATTTT.

J is TRBJ1-5 and V is TRBV5-8, with 10 bases lining up with TRBD1. This CDR3 has 14 residues. Germline values: CDR1 SGHTS, CDR2 YDEGEE. The ends lost 2 bases at V and 7 bases at J; junction bases unmatched: 3. CDR3 region: CASSLGTGDQPQHF. CDR3 bases: TGTGCCAGCAGCTTAGGGACAGGGGACCAGCCCCAGCATTTT.

This clone was recorded once. The genes are TRBV5-6 and TRBJ2-3, with D possibly TRBD2 on 6 matching bases. Trimming stripped 0 bases from V and 11 bases from J, with 7 bases between. The CDR3 loop spans 11 amino acids. Germline V CDR1 and CDR2: SGHDT, YYEEEE. CDR3 protein: CASSLGGMQYF. The CDR3, as DNA: TGTGCCAGCAGCTTGGGCGGGATGCAGTATTTT. Complete variable domain (other parts from reference TRBV5-6 and TRBJ2-3): DAGVTQSPTHLIKTRGQQVTLRCSPKSGHDTVSWYQQALGQGPQFIFQYYEEEERQRGNFPDRFSGHQFPNYSSELNVNALLLGDSALYLCASSLGGMQYFGPGTRLTVL.

The J gene is TRBJ2-2, the V gene TRBV27; 9 bases map to TRBD1. Germline V CDR1 and CDR2: MNHEY, SMNVEV (reference sequence). The CDR3 consists of 16 residues. The junction had 8 bases not matched to a gene; V was cut back by 3 bases and J by 6 bases. The CDR3 nucleotides are TGTGCCAGCAGTTTTTCCGGGACAGGGATCGCCGGGGAGCTGTTTTTT. Translated: CASSFSGTGIAGELFF.

The chain links TRBV18 to TRBJ1-5; TRBD1 aligns across 10 bases. The CDR3 consists of 16 residues. V shed 3 bases, J shed 4 bases, and the junction held 6 bases outside the gene matches. Germline V lookup: CDR1 KGHSH, CDR2 LQKENI. This CDR3 reads CASSPPRDRGNQPQHF. The CDR3 DNA follows: TGTGCCAGCTCACCTCCCCGGGACAGGGGTAATCAGCCCCAGCATTTT.

This chain links TRBV19 with TRBJ1-3; 8 nucleotides match TRBD1. J gave up 4 bases and V 3 bases, and 5 bases lay outside the gene matches. CDR3 length: 15 amino acids. The V gene's germline CDR1 is LNHDA and CDR2 SQIVND (reference sequence). CDR3 nucleotide sequence: TGTGCCAGTAGTATTCGGTCAGGGGGCGGAAACACCATATATTTT. Its protein is CASSIRSGGGNTIYF.

This sequence joins TRBV30 and TRBJ2-1; maybe TRBD1 (5 bases). The V and J ends lost 0 bases and 15 bases respectively, with 21 bases between them. The CDR3 totals 14 residues. From germline, CDR1 is GTSNPN and CDR2 SVGIG (reference sequence). CDR3 sequence reads: CAWSVRSRQGVRFF. CDR3 DNA: TGTGCCTGGAGTGTACGATCTCGGCAGGGCGTTCGGTTCTTC.

This clone was detected a few times. The CDR3 here is CASSLTGVISPLHF. Written as DNA, the CDR3 is TGTGCCAGCAGCCTGACAGGAGTCATATCACCCCTCCACTTT. The chain couples TRBV5-6 to TRBJ1-6; D may be TRBD1 (6 bases). This CDR3 region has 14 residues. V lost 4 bases to trimming and J lost 10 bases, with 15 bases between them. Germline values: CDR1 SGHDT, CDR2 YYEEEE.

This clone was observed once. This chain links TRBV28 with TRBJ1-1, with TRBD1 matching 10 bases. The CDR3 covers 15 residues. Germline V gives CDR1 MDHEN, CDR2 SYDVKM. The V and J ends lost 6 bases and 3 bases, in that order; junction bases with no gene match: 7. The CDR3 nucleotides are TGTGCCAGCAGGGGGGACAGGGGCGTGTACACTGAAGCTTTCTTT. Its translation is CASRGDRGVYTEAFF.

V usage is TRBV28 and J usage is TRBJ1-1, with 7 positions matching TRBD1. Unmatched junction bases numbered 14, after V lost 7 bases and J lost 9 bases. Germline lookup yields CDR1 MDHEN and CDR2 SYDVKM. The CDR3 has 14 amino acids. The CDR3 region is CASNRGGGAPKAFF. Written as DNA, the CDR3 is TGTGCCAGCAACCGTGGAGGGGGCGCCCCGAAAGCTTTCTTT.

The genes are TRBV7-3 and TRBJ2-3; D might be TRBD1 (5 bases). The CDR3 is made up of 14 amino acids. Looked up from germline, CDR1 is SGHTA and CDR2 is FQGTGA. Trimming took off 6 bases at V and 0 bases at J, with 10 bases between the two ends. The CDR3 loop reads CASRLTASTDTQYF. CDR3 nucleotides: TGTGCCAGCAGGTTGACAGCTAGCACAGATACGCAGTATTTT. The full variable domain, in which reference TRBV7-3 and TRBJ2-3 provide the parts outside the CDR3, is GAGVSQTPSNKVTEKGKYVELRCDPISGHTALYWYRQSLGQGPEFLIYFQGTGAADDSGLPNDRFFAVRPEGSVSTLKIQRTERGDSAVYLCASRLTASTDTQYFGPGTRLTVL.

This rearrangement joins TRBV7-6 to TRBJ2-1, with 10 bases lining up with TRBD2. The V and J ends lost 5 bases and 8 bases, in that order; junction bases with no gene match: 15. Germline assignment: CDR1 SGHVS and CDR2 FNYEAQ. CDR3 length: 17 amino acids. In nucleotides, the CDR3 is TGTGCCAGCAGCCCCACTTCTCCTAGCGGGGGTGGCCATGAGCAGTTCTTC. This gives the protein CASSPTSPSGGGHEQFF.

CDR3 sequence (DNA): TGTGCCTGGACAGGGGACTATGGCTACACCTTC. This gives the protein CAWTGDYGYTF. V is TRBV30 and J is TRBJ1-2; D may be TRBD1 (6 bases). This CDR3 has 11 residues. Germline lookup yields CDR1 GTSNPN and CDR2 SVGIG (reference sequence). V lost 4 bases to trimming and J lost 3 bases, with 6 bases between them.